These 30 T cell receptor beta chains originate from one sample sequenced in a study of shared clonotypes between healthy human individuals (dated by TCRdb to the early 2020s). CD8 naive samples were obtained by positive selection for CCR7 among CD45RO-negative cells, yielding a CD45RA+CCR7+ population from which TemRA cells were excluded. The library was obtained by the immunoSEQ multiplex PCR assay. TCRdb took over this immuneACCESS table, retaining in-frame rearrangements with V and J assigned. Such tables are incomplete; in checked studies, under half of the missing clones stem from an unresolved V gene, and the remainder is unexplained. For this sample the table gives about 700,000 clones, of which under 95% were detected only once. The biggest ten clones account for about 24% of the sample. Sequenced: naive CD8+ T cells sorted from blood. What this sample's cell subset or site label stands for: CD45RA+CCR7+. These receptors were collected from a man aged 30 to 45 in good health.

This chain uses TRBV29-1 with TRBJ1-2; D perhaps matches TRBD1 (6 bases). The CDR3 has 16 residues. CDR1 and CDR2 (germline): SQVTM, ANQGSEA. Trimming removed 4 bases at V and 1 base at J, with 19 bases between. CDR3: CSVGIQLDSHNYGYTF. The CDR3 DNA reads TGCAGCGTTGGGATCCAACTGGACAGCCATAACTATGGCTACACCTTC.

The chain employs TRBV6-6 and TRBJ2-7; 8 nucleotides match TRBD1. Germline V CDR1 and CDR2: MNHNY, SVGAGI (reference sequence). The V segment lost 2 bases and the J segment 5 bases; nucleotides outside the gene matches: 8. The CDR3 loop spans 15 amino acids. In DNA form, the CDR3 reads TGTGCCAGCAGTTACCCCGCAGGGGGCTGGAACGAGCAGTACTTC. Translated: CASSYPAGGWNEQYF.

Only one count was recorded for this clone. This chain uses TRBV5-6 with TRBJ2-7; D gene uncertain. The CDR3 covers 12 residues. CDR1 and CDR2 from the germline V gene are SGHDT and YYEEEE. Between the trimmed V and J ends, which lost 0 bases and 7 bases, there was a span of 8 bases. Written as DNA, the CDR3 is TGTGCCAGCAGCTTGGATCCTGCAGAGCAGTACTTC. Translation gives CASSLDPAEQYF.

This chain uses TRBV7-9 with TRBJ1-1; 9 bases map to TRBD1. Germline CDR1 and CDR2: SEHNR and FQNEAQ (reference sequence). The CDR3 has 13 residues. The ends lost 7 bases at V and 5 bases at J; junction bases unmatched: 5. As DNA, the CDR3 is TGTGCCAGCACGACAGGGGGTGAGACTGAAGCTTTCTTT. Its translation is CASTTGGETEAFF. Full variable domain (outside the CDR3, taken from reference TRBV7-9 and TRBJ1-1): DTGVSQNPRHKITKRGQNVTFRCDPISEHNRLYWYRQTLGQGPEFLTYFQNEAQLEKSRLLSDRFSAERPKGSFSTLEIQRTEQGDSAMYLCASTTGGETEAFFGQGTRLTVV.

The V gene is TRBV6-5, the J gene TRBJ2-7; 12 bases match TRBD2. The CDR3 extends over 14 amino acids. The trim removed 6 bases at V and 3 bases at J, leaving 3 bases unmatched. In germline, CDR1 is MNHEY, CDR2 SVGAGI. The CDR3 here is CASSPSGRDYEQYF. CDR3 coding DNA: TGTGCCAGCAGCCCTAGCGGGAGGGACTACGAGCAGTACTTC.

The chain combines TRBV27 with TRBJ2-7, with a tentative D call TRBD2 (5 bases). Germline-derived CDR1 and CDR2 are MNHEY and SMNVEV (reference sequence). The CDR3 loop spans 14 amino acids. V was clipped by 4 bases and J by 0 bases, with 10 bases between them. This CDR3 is CASSSGLHSYEQYF. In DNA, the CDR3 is TGTGCCAGCAGTTCAGGACTCCACTCCTACGAGCAGTACTTC.

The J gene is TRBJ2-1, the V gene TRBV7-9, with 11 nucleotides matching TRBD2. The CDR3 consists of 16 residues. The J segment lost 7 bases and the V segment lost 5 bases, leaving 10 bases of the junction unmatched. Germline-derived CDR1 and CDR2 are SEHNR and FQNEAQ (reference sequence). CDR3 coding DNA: TGTGCCAGCAGCCCTCATAGCGGGAGGGAGAGGAATGAGCAGTTCTTC. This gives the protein CASSPHSGRERNEQFF.

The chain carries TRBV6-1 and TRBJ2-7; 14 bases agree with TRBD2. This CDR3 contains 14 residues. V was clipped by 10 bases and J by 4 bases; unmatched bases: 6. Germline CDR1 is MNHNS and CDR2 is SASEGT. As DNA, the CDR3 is TGTGCCACCTTAGGGACTAGCGGGAGATACGAGCAGTACTTC. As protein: CATLGTSGRYEQYF.

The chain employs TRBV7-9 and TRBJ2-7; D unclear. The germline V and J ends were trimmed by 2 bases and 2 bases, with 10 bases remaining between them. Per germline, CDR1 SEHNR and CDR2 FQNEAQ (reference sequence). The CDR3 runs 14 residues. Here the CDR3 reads CASSLSNGAYEQYF. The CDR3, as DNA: TGTGCCAGCAGCTTATCAAATGGCGCCTACGAGCAGTACTTC.

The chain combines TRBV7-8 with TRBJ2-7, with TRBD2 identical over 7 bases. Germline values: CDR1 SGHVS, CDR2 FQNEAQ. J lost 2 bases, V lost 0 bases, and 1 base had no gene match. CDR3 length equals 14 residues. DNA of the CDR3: TGTGCCAGCAGCTTAGCCGGGACTACCTACGAGCAGTACTTC. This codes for CASSLAGTTYEQYF.

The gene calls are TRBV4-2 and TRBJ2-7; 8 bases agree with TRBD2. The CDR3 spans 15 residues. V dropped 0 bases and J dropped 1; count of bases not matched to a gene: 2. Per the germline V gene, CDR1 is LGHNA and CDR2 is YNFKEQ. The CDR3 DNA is TGTGCCAGCAGCCAAGACTCTAGCGGGTCCTACGAGCAGTACTTC. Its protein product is CASSQDSSGSYEQYF.

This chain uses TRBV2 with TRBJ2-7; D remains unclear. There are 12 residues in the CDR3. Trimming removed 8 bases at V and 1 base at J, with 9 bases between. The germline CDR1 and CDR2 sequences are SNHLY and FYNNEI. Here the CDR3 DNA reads TGTGCCAGCTATGGAGTATCCTACGAGCAGTACTTC. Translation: CASYGVSYEQYF.

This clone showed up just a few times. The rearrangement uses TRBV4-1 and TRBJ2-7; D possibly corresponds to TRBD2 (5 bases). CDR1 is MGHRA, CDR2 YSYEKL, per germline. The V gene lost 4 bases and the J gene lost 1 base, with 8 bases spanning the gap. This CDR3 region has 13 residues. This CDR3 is CASSRGMSYEQYF. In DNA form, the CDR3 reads TGCGCCAGCAGCCGAGGGATGTCCTACGAGCAGTACTTC.

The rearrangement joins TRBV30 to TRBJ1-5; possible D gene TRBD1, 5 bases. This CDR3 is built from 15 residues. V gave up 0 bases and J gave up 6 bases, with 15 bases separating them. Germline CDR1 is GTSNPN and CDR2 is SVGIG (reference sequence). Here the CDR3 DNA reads TGTGCCTGGAGTGTATCTTCGGGGGGAAGTCAGCCCCAGCATTTT. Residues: CAWSVSSGGSQPQHF.

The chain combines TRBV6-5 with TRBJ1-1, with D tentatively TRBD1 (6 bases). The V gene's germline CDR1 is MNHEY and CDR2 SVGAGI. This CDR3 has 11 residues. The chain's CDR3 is CAGHIGTEAFF. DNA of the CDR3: TGTGCGGGACACATAGGGACTGAAGCTTTCTTT.

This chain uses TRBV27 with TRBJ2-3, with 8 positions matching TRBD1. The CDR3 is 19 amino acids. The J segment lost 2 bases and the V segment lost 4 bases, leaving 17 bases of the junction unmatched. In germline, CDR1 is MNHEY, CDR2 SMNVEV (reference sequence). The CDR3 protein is CASSWDSYSTGGNTDTQYF. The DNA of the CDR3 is TGTGCCAGCAGTTGGGACAGTTATTCAACAGGGGGGAACACAGATACGCAGTATTTT.

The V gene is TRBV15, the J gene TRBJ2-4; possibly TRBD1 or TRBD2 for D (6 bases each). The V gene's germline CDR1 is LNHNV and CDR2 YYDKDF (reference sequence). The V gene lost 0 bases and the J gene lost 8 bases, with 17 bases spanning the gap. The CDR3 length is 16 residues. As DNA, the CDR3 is TGTGCCACCAGCAGAGATAAGGCAGGGGCGGGGTACATTCAGTACTTC. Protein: CATSRDKAGAGYIQYF.

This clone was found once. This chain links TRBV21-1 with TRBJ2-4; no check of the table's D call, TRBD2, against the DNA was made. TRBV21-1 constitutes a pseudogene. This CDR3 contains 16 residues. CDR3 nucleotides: TGTGCCAGCAGCAAACGCGCTAGCGGGAGAGATCACATTCAGTACTTC. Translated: CASSKRASGRDHIQYF.

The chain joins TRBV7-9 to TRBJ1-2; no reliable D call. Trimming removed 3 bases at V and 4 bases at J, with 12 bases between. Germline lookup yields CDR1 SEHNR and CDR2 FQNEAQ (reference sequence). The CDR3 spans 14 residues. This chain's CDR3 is CASSLTGLSYGYTF. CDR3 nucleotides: TGTGCCAGCAGCTTGACTGGACTGAGCTATGGCTACACCTTC.

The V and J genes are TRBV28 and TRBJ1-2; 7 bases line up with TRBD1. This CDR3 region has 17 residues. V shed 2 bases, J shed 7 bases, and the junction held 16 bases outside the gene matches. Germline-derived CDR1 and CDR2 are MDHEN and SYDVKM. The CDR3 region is CASSLGSPPGGYGGYTF. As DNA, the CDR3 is TGTGCCAGCAGTTTAGGCTCCCCCCCAGGGGGGTACGGTGGCTACACCTTC.

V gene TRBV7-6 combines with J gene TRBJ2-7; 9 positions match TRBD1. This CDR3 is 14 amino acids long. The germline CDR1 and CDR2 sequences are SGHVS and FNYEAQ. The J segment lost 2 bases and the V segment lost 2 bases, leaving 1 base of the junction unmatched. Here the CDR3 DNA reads TGTGCCAGCAGCTTACGGGACAGGGCCTACGAGCAGTACTTC. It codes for CASSLRDRAYEQYF.

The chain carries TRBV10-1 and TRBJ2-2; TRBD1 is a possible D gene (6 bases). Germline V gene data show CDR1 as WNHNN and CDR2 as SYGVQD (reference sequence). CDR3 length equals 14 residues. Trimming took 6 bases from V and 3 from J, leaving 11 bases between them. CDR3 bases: TGCGCCAGCAGCAGGGGATTGTACACCGGGGAGCTGTTTTTT. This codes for CASSRGLYTGELFF.

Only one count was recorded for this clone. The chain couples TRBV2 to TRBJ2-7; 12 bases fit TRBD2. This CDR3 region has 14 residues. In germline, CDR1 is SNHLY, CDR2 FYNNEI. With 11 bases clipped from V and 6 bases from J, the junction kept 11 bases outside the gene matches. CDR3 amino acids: CALGGPGLAGEQYF. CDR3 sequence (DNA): TGTGCCCTCGGGGGTCCGGGACTAGCGGGCGAGCAGTACTTC.

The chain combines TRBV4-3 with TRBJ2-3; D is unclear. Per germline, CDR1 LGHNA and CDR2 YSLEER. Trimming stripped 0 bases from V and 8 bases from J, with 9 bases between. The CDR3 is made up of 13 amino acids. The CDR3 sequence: CASSQDRTSTQYF. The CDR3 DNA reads TGCGCCAGCAGCCAAGACCGGACCAGTACGCAGTATTTT.

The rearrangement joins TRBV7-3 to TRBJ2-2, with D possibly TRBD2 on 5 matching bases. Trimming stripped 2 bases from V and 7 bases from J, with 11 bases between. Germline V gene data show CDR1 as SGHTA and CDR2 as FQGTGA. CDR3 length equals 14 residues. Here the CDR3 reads CASSLYGNDGELFF. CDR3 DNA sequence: TGTGCCAGCAGCTTATACGGGAATGACGGGGAGCTGTTTTTT.

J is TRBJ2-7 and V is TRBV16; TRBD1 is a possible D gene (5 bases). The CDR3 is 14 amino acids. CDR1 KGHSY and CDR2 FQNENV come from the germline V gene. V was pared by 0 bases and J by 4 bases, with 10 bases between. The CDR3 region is CASSQSAGYYEQYF. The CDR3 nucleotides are TGTGCCAGCAGCCAATCGGCAGGGTATTACGAGCAGTACTTC. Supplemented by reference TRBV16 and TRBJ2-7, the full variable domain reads GEEVAQTPKHLVRGEGQKAKLYCAPIKGHSYVFWYQQVLKNEFKFLISFQNENVFDETGMPKERFSAKCLPNSPCSLEIQATKLEDSAVYFCASSQSAGYYEQYFGPGTRLTVT.

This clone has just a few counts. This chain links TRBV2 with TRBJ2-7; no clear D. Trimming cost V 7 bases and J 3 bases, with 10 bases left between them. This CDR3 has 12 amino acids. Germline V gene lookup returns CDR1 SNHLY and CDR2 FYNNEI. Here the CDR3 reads CASTPQDYEQYF. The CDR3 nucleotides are TGTGCCAGCACCCCGCAGGACTACGAGCAGTACTTC. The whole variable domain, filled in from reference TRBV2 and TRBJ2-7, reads EPEVTQTPSHQVTQMGQEVILRCVPISNHLYFYWYRQILGQKVEFLVSFYNNEISEKSEIFDDQFSVERPDGSNFTLKIRSTKLEDSAMYFCASTPQDYEQYFGPGTRLTVT.

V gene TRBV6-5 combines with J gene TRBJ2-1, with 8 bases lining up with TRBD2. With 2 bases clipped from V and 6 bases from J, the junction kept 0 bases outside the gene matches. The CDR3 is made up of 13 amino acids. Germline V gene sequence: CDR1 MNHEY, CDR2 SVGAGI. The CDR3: CASSYTSGNEQFF. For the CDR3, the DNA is TGTGCCAGCAGTTACACTAGCGGCAATGAGCAGTTCTTC.

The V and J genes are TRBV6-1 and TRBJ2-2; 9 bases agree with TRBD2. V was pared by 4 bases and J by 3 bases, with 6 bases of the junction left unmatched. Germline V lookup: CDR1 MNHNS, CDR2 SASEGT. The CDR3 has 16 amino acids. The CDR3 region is CASSVRLADYTGELFF. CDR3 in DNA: TGTGCCAGCAGTGTTCGACTAGCGGATTACACCGGGGAGCTGTTTTTT.

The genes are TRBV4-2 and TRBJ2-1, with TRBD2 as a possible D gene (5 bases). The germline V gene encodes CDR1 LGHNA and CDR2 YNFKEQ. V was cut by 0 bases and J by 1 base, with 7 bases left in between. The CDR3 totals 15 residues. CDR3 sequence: CASSQDGMSYNEQFF. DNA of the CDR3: TGTGCCAGCAGCCAAGACGGGATGTCCTACAATGAGCAGTTCTTC.